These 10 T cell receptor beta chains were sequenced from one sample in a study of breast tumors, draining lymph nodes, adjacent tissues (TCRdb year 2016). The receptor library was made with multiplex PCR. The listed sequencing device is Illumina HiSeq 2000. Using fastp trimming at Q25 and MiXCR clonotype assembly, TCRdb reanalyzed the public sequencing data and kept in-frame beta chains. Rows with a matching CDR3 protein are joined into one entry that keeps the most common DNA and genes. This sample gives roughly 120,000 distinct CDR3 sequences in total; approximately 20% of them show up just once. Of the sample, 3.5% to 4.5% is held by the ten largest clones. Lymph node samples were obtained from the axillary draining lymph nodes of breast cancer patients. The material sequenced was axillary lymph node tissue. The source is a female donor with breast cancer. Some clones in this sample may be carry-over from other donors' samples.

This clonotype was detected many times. In nucleotides, the CDR3 is TGTGCCAGCAGCTTTGCCAGGGGCCCATACGAGCAGTACTTC. Its protein is CASSFARGPYEQYF. V and J are TRBV7-2 and TRBJ2-7; tentatively, D is TRBD1 (6 bases). The germline CDR1 and CDR2 sequences are SGHTA and FQGNSA. The CDR3 sequence is 14 residues long. V was shortened by 3 bases and J by 4 bases, with 13 bases between the two germline ends. Based on the CDR3 plus reference TRBV7-2 and TRBJ2-7, the full variable domain is GAGVSQSPSNKVTEKGKDVELRCDPISGHTALYWYRQSLGQGLEFLIYFQGNSAPDKSGLPSDRFSAERTGGSVSTLTIQRTQQEDSAVYLCASSFARGPYEQYFGPGTRLTVT.

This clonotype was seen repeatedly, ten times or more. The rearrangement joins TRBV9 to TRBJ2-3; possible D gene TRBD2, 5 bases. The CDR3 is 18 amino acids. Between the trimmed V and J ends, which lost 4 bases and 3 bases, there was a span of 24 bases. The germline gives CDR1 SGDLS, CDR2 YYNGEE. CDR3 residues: CASSPAEVASRGTDTQYF. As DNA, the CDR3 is TGTGCCAGCAGCCCAGCGGAGGTGGCTAGCAGAGGGACAGATACGCAGTATTTT.

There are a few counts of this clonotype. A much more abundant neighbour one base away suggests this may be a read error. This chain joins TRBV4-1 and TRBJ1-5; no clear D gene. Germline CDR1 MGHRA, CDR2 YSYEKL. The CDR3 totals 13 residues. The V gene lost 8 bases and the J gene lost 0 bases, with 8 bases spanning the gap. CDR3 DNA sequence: TGCGCCAGCGGGCTTGATAGCAATCAGCCCCAGCATTTT. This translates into CASGLDSNQPQHF.

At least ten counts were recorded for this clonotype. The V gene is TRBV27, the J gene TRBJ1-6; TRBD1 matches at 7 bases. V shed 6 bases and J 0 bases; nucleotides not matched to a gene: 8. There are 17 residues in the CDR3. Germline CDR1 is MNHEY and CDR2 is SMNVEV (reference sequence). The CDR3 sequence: CASRTLGQNSYNSPLHF. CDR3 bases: TGTGCCAGCAGGACTTTGGGACAGAACTCCTATAATTCACCCCTCCACTTT.

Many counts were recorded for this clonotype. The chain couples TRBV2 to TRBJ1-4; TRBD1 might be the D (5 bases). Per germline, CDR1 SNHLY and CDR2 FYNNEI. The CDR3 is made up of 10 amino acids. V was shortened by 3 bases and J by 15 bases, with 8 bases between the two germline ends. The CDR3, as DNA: TGTGCCAGCAGTGACCTCAGGGTGTTTTTT. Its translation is CASSDLRVFF.

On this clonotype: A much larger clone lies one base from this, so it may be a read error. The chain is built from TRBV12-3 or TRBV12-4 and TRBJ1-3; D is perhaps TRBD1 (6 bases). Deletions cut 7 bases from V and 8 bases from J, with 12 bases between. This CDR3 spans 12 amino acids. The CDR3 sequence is CASNSRGDTIYF. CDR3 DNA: TGTGCCAGCAACTCGAGGGGGGACACCATATATTTT.

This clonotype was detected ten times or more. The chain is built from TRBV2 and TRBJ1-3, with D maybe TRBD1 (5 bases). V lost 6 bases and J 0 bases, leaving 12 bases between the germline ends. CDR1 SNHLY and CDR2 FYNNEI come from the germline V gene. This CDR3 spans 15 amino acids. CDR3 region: CASRAAGTSGNTIYF. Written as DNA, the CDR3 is TGTGCCAGCAGAGCCGCTGGGACCTCTGGAAACACCATATATTTT. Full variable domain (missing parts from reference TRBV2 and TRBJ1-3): EPEVTQTPSHQVTQMGQEVILRCVPISNHLYFYWYRQILGQKVEFLVSFYNNEISEKSEIFDDQFSVERPDGSNFTLKIRSTKLEDSAMYFCASRAAGTSGNTIYFGEGSWLTVV.

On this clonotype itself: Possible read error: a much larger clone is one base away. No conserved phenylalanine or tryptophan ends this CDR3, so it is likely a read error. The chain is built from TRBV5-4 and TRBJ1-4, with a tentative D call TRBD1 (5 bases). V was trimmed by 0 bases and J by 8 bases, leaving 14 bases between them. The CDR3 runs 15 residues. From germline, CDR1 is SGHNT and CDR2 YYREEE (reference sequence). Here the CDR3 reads CASSLAGQGREKLFS. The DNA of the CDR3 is TGTGCCAGCAGCTTGGCGGGGCAGGGCAGAGAAAAACTGTTTTCT.

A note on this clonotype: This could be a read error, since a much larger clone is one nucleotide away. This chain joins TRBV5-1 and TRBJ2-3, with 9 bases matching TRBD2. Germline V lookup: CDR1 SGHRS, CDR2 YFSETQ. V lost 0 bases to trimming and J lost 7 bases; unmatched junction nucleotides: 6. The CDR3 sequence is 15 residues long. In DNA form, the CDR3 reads TGCGCCAGCAGCTTGGCTAGCGGGGTATTGCATACGCAGTATTTT. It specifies CASSLASGVLHTQYF.

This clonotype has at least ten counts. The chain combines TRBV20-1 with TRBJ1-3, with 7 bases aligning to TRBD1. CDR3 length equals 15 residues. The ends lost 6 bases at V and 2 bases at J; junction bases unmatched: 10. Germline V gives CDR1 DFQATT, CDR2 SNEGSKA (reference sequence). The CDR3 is CSAAHRGTTGNTIYF. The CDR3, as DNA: TGCAGTGCCGCCCACAGGGGAACCACTGGAAACACCATATATTTT.